These T cell receptor beta chains were read from a single sample in a study of response to subunit inactivated influenza vaccine. TCRdb independently ran MiXCR on the RT-PCR reads; one entry per CDR3 protein. The profile covers some 570,000 distinct CDR3 sequences, with around 10% appearing a single time and 9.5% to 11% taken by the ten largest. These same data were also listed under a study on T cells expressing NK-cell markers.

Sequenced here: PBMCs from blood, sampled on the day of vaccination. These receptors came from a man aged 50 to 59 who received an inactivated influenza vaccine. CDR3s include the opening cysteine and the closing phenylalanine or tryptophan. The order of the fields is clone size, J gene, V gene, CDR3 length, D gene, CDR3 DNA, CDR3 protein. A D gene is named only where the DNA matches it firmly. A clone size is listed for some rows: how often the clone was seen (once, few, many), or a class if it is expanded.

clone size: .
J gene: TRBJ2-2
V gene: TRBV6-1
CDR3 length: 14
D gene: TRBD2
CDR3 DNA: TGTGCCAGCAGGAGCGGGAGGAACACCGGGGAGCTGTTTTTT
CDR3 protein: CASRSGRNTGELFF

clone size: few
J gene: TRBJ2-7
V gene: TRBV4-2
CDR3 length: 16
D gene: .
CDR3 DNA: TGTGCCAGCAGCCAAGCCTCGGTAGTTGGGGCCTACGAGCAGTACTTC
CDR3 protein: CASSQASVVGAYEQYF

clone size: many
J gene: TRBJ2-7
V gene: TRBV6-5
CDR3 length: 13
D gene: .
CDR3 DNA: TGTGCCAGCAGTTACAGTGACTCCTACGAGCAGTACTTC
CDR3 protein: CASSYSDSYEQYF

clone size: .
J gene: TRBJ2-3
V gene: TRBV29-1
CDR3 length: 12
D gene: .
CDR3 DNA: TGCAGCGGCGGGACATATACAGATACGCAGTATTTT
CDR3 protein: CSGGTYTDTQYF

clone size: .
J gene: TRBJ2-7
V gene: TRBV7-9
CDR3 length: 14
D gene: .
CDR3 DNA: TGTGCCAGCAGCTCTGAACGGTTGACCGACGGGCAGTACTTC
CDR3 protein: CASSSERLTDGQYF

clone size: .
J gene: TRBJ2-3
V gene: TRBV15
CDR3 length: 15
D gene: TRBD2
CDR3 DNA: TGTGCCACCAGCAGTCAACTAGCGGGAACAGATACGCAGTATTTT
CDR3 protein: CATSSQLAGTDTQYF

clone size: few
J gene: TRBJ2-5
V gene: TRBV20-1
CDR3 length: 13
D gene: .
CDR3 DNA: TGCAGTGCTAGCAGGGGTACCGCAGAGACCCAGTACTTC
CDR3 protein: CSASRGTAETQYF

clone size: .
J gene: TRBJ2-2
V gene: TRBV11-1
CDR3 length: 18
D gene: .
CDR3 DNA: TGTGCCAGCAGCTTAGCCGTGTTTTCGGGGATCGGGGCCGGGGAGCTGTTTTTT
CDR3 protein: CASSLAVFSGIGAGELFF

clone size: .
J gene: TRBJ1-1
V gene: TRBV6-2/TRBV6-3
CDR3 length: 11
D gene: .
CDR3 DNA: TGTGCCAGCAGTTATCTTGCTGAAGCTTTCTTT
CDR3 protein: CASSYLAEAFF

clone size: .
J gene: TRBJ2-2
V gene: TRBV7-6
CDR3 length: 18
D gene: TRBD2
CDR3 DNA: TGTGCCAGCAGCTTAGTAATCGGGAGGGCCCTCACAACCGGGGAGCTGTTTTTT
CDR3 protein: CASSLVIGRALTTGELFF

clone size: few
J gene: TRBJ1-1
V gene: TRBV3-1
CDR3 length: 14
D gene: .
CDR3 DNA: TGTGCCAGCAGCCAAGATAAAGGGGGTACTGAAGCTTTCTTT
CDR3 protein: CASSQDKGGTEAFF

clone size: few
J gene: TRBJ2-7
V gene: TRBV30
CDR3 length: 12
D gene: .
CDR3 DNA: TGTGCCTGCCGCAGTTACTCCTACGAGCAGTACTTC
CDR3 protein: CACRSYSYEQYF

clone size: many
J gene: TRBJ2-7
V gene: TRBV7-9
CDR3 length: 15
D gene: .
CDR3 DNA: TGTGCCAGCAGCTCCTACAGGGTAAAACTTAACGAGCAGTACTTC
CDR3 protein: CASSSYRVKLNEQYF

clone size: many
J gene: TRBJ2-7
V gene: TRBV7-9
CDR3 length: 14
D gene: TRBD1
CDR3 DNA: TGTGCCAGCAGCCCAGGGACAGCCACCTACGAGCAGTACTTC
CDR3 protein: CASSPGTATYEQYF

clone size: .
J gene: TRBJ2-3
V gene: TRBV20-1
CDR3 length: 19
D gene: TRBD2
CDR3 DNA: TGCAGTGCCGAAAAGACTAGCGGGGGCCCCACCCTTAGCACAGATACGCAGTATTTT
CDR3 protein: CSAEKTSGGPTLSTDTQYF

clone size: few
J gene: TRBJ2-3
V gene: TRBV5-5
CDR3 length: 15
D gene: .
CDR3 DNA: TGTGCCAGCAGCTTGGACGGCTATTACACAGATACGCAGTATTTT
CDR3 protein: CASSLDGYYTDTQYF

clone size: many
J gene: TRBJ1-4
V gene: TRBV4-1
CDR3 length: 15
D gene: .
CDR3 DNA: TGCGCCAGCAGCCTACCGGGCTCAACTAATGAAAAACTGTTTTTT
CDR3 protein: CASSLPGSTNEKLFF

clone size: .
J gene: TRBJ1-2
V gene: TRBV7-2
CDR3 length: 13
D gene: .
CDR3 DNA: TGTGCCAGCAGCCTAAAAAACAGGGACGGCTACACCTTC
CDR3 protein: CASSLKNRDGYTF

clone size: few
J gene: TRBJ2-7
V gene: TRBV29-1
CDR3 length: 13
D gene: .
CDR3 DNA: TGCAGCGCCAACGGGCCAGGGAGCTACGAGCAGTACTTC
CDR3 protein: CSANGPGSYEQYF

clone size: .
J gene: TRBJ1-2
V gene: TRBV27
CDR3 length: 15
D gene: TRBD1
CDR3 DNA: TGTGCCAGCAGGCCTTCGACAGGGGTGGCCTATGGCTACACCTTC
CDR3 protein: CASRPSTGVAYGYTF

clone size: .
J gene: TRBJ1-1
V gene: TRBV4-1
CDR3 length: 15
D gene: .
CDR3 DNA: TGCGCCAGCAGCCGCCTGGGGCTGTTAAACACTGAAGCTTTCTTT
CDR3 protein: CASSRLGLLNTEAFF

clone size: .
J gene: TRBJ1-6
V gene: TRBV7-3
CDR3 length: 14
D gene: .
CDR3 DNA: TGTGCCAGCAGCTTACTGGGGACTAATTCACCCCTCCACTTT
CDR3 protein: CASSLLGTNSPLHF

clone size: many
J gene: TRBJ2-7
V gene: TRBV7-2
CDR3 length: 14
D gene: .
CDR3 DNA: TGCGCCAGCAGCTTGTTGGCCGGAGACTACGAGCAGTACTTC
CDR3 protein: CASSLLAGDYEQYF

clone size: .
J gene: TRBJ2-1
V gene: TRBV29-1
CDR3 length: 14
D gene: TRBD2
CDR3 DNA: TGCAGCGTTGTGAGCGGGAGTTCCGCCAATGAGCAGTTCTTC
CDR3 protein: CSVVSGSSANEQFF

clone size: few
J gene: TRBJ2-7
V gene: TRBV5-6
CDR3 length: 15
D gene: TRBD2
CDR3 DNA: TGTGCCAGCAGCTTGGGGCGGGAGTGGGGCTACGAGCAGTACTTC
CDR3 protein: CASSLGREWGYEQYF

clone size: .
J gene: TRBJ2-5
V gene: TRBV12-3/TRBV12-4
CDR3 length: 15
D gene: TRBD1
CDR3 DNA: TGTGCCAGCAGTTCGGGACAGGGCCGAAGAGAGACCCATTACTTC
CDR3 protein: CASSSGQGRRETHYF

clone size: few
J gene: TRBJ2-7
V gene: TRBV29-1
CDR3 length: 13
D gene: TRBD2
CDR3 DNA: TGCAGCGTCGAGACTAGCGGGCGCTACGAGCAGTACTTC
CDR3 protein: CSVETSGRYEQYF

clone size: .
J gene: TRBJ2-4
V gene: TRBV5-4
CDR3 length: 12
D gene: .
CDR3 DNA: TGTGCCAGCAGCCCACCCGGTGACATTCAGTACTTC
CDR3 protein: CASSPPGDIQYF

clone size: few
J gene: TRBJ2-7
V gene: TRBV7-2
CDR3 length: 14
D gene: .
CDR3 DNA: TGTGCCAGCAGCTTAGGGGGACCTGTGCGCGAGCAGTACTTC
CDR3 protein: CASSLGGPVREQYF

clone size: .
J gene: TRBJ2-3
V gene: TRBV3-1
CDR3 length: 15
D gene: .
CDR3 DNA: TGTGCCAGCAGCCAAGGAGGGGAGAGGGGAGATACGCAGTATTTT
CDR3 protein: CASSQGGERGDTQYF

clone size: .
J gene: TRBJ1-5
V gene: TRBV6-6
CDR3 length: 13
D gene: TRBD1
CDR3 DNA: TGTGCCAGCAATGGACAGGAAAATCAGCCCCAGCATTTT
CDR3 protein: CASNGQENQPQHF

clone size: .
J gene: TRBJ2-1
V gene: TRBV20-1
CDR3 length: 14
D gene: .
CDR3 DNA: TGCAGTGCTAGAGGGGGAGACAGGTACAATGAGCAGTTCTTC
CDR3 protein: CSARGGDRYNEQFF

clone size: few
J gene: TRBJ2-1
V gene: TRBV6-2/TRBV6-3
CDR3 length: 15
D gene: TRBD2
CDR3 DNA: TGTGCCAGCAGGCCGACGGGGGGGAAGGGAAATGAGCAGTTCTTC
CDR3 protein: CASRPTGGKGNEQFF

clone size: .
J gene: TRBJ2-7
V gene: TRBV30
CDR3 length: 15
D gene: .
CDR3 DNA: TGTGCCTGGAGCGGACACTCTATGACGCCCTACGAGCAGTACTTC
CDR3 protein: CAWSGHSMTPYEQYF

clone size: few
J gene: TRBJ1-6
V gene: TRBV4-2
CDR3 length: 16
D gene: .
CDR3 DNA: TGTGCCAGCAGCCAAGGGGGCTCAGGGTTAAATTCACCCCTCCACTTT
CDR3 protein: CASSQGGSGLNSPLHF

clone size: .
J gene: TRBJ2-3
V gene: TRBV5-1
CDR3 length: 15
D gene: .
CDR3 DNA: TGCGCCAGCACCCTTCGGGGGACAGGCACAGATACGCAGTATTTT
CDR3 protein: CASTLRGTGTDTQYF

clone size: few
J gene: TRBJ2-3
V gene: TRBV5-8
CDR3 length: 14
D gene: .
CDR3 DNA: TGTGCCAGCAGCCTCTACACCTGGGGAGATACGCAGTATTTT
CDR3 protein: CASSLYTWGDTQYF

clone size: .
J gene: TRBJ2-1
V gene: TRBV7-9
CDR3 length: 15
D gene: .
CDR3 DNA: TGTGCCAGCAGCTTAAACTTAGACGGAAACAATGAGCAGTTCTTC
CDR3 protein: CASSLNLDGNNEQFF

clone size: .
J gene: TRBJ2-2
V gene: TRBV5-1
CDR3 length: 14
D gene: TRBD1
CDR3 DNA: TGCGCCAGCTGGGGACAGGGCTACACCGGGGAGCTGTTTTTT
CDR3 protein: CASWGQGYTGELFF

clone size: .
J gene: TRBJ2-5
V gene: TRBV6-1
CDR3 length: 14
D gene: TRBD1
CDR3 DNA: TGTGCCAGCAGAAACAGGGGTGCTGGAGAGACCCAGTACTTC
CDR3 protein: CASRNRGAGETQYF

clone size: few
J gene: TRBJ2-7
V gene: TRBV29-1
CDR3 length: 12
D gene: .
CDR3 DNA: TGCAGCGTCTGGGACGGAGGTTACGAGCAGTACTTC
CDR3 protein: CSVWDGGYEQYF

clone size: .
J gene: TRBJ1-1
V gene: TRBV5-1
CDR3 length: 16
D gene: TRBD1
CDR3 DNA: TGCGCCAGCAGTTGGGGACAGGGGCTCGGGGGCACTGAAGCTTTCTTT
CDR3 protein: CASSWGQGLGGTEAFF

clone size: .
J gene: TRBJ2-5
V gene: TRBV20-1
CDR3 length: 15
D gene: .
CDR3 DNA: TGCAGTGCTAGTATTGGCGGGGGCCTACAAGAGACCCAGTACTTC
CDR3 protein: CSASIGGGLQETQYF

clone size: many
J gene: TRBJ2-3
V gene: TRBV20-1
CDR3 length: 13
D gene: .
CDR3 DNA: TGCAGTGCTAGAGATCTAGCAAGAGATACGCAGTATTTT
CDR3 protein: CSARDLARDTQYF